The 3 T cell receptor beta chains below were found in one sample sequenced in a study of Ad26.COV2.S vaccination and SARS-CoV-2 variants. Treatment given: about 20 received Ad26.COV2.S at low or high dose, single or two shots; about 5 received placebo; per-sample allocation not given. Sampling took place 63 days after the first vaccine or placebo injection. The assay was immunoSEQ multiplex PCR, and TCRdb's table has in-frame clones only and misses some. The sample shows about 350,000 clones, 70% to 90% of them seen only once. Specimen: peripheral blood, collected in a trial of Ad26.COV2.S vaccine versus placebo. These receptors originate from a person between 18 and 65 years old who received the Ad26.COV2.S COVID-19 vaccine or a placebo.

CDR3 residues: CASSRAGAPYEQYF. CDR3 DNA: TGTGCCAGCAGCCGGGCGGGAGCCCCCTACGAGCAGTACTTC. This rearrangement joins TRBV3-1 (or the pseudogene TRBV3-2) to TRBJ2-7; 7 positions match TRBD2. Germline loops: CDR1 LGHDT, CDR2 YNNKEL (reference sequence). The CDR3 has 14 amino acids. V lost 4 bases, J lost 2 bases, and 5 bases stayed unmatched.

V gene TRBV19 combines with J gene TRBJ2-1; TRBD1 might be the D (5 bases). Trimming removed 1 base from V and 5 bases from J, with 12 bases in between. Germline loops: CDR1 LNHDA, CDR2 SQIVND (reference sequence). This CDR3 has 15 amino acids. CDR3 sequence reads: CASSIVAGNHNEQFF. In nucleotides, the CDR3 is TGTGCCAGTAGTATAGTGGCAGGGAACCACAATGAGCAGTTCTTC.

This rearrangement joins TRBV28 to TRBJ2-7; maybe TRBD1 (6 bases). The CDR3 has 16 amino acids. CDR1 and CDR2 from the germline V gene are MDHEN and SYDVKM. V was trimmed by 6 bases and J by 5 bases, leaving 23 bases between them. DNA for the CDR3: TGTGCCAGCAGCCATACCGGGGACACCGAGGCGCACGAGCAGTACTTC. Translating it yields CASSHTGDTEAHEQYF.